A selection of T cell receptor beta chains follows, all from one sample in a study of T-cell reconstitution after alpha-beta-depleted transplantation in children. Each CDR3 protein is one row after TCRdb ran MiXCR on the PCR reads. The sample contains about 360,000 distinct CDR3 sequences, 13% of which appear only once. The sequencing here drew on PBMCs, taken from the stem cell graft. The receptors stem from a human donor who donated a stem cell graft to a child with Fanconi anemia. The CDR3 runs from the conserved cysteine through the conserved F or W. A D gene is named only where the DNA matches it firmly. Only part of the rows carry a size: once, few, many, or a class if the clone is expanded.

CDR3aa,CDR3nt,d_gene,abundance,j_gene,v_gene
CASSDLAGLGEYTQYF,TGTGCCAGCAGCGACTTAGCGGGGCTCGGAGAATATACGCAGTATTTT,TRBD2,few,TRBJ2-3,TRBV4-2
CASSQDATLTMNTEAFF,TGCGCCAGCAGCCAAGATGCGACACTAACCATGAACACTGAAGCTTTCTTT,.,many,TRBJ1-1,TRBV4-3
CASTTGDYLNTEAFF,TGCGCCAGCACGACAGGGGACTACTTGAACACTGAAGCTTTCTTT,TRBD1,.,TRBJ1-1,TRBV5-1
CSASPPWGRDTEAFF,TGCAGTGCTTCTCCCCCGTGGGGGCGCGACACTGAAGCTTTCTTT,.,few,TRBJ1-1,TRBV20-1
CASNGGGTSSYNEQFF,TGTGCCAGCAACGGCGGGGGGACGAGCTCCTACAATGAGCAGTTCTTC,TRBD2,.,TRBJ2-1,TRBV12-3/TRBV12-4
CASSQGHLEETQYF,TGCGCCAGCAGCCAAGGACATTTAGAAGAGACCCAGTACTTC,.,many,TRBJ2-5,TRBV5-1
CASGFYQETQYF,TGTGCCAGCGGGTTCTACCAAGAGACCCAGTACTTC,.,.,TRBJ2-5,TRBV2
CASSHYPREGPEYGYTF,TGCGCCAGCAGCCATTACCCGAGGGAGGGCCCGGAATATGGCTACACCTTC,.,.,TRBJ1-2,TRBV4-3
CASSLARAEGKLFF,TGTGCCAGCAGCTTAGCGCGAGCAGAAGGAAAACTGTTTTTT,.,.,TRBJ1-4,TRBV7-2
CASSFPRNSYNEQFF,TGTGCCAGCAGCTTTCCGAGAAACTCCTACAATGAGCAGTTCTTC,.,few,TRBJ2-1,TRBV5-4
CASSQAVLNTGELFF,TGCGCCAGCAGCCAGGCTGTTCTAAACACCGGGGAGCTGTTTTTT,.,many,TRBJ2-2,TRBV4-3
CALRGEGETQYF,TGTGCCCTCCGGGGCGAGGGAGAGACCCAGTACTTC,.,.,TRBJ2-5,TRBV10-3
CASSPDQDTIYF,TGTGCCAGCTCACCGGACCAGGACACCATATATTTT,.,few,TRBJ1-3,TRBV18
CSARVQGTPNSPLHF,TGCAGTGCTAGAGTACAAGGGACGCCGAATTCACCCCTCCACTTT,.,.,TRBJ1-6,TRBV20-1
CASSWAGLSPDTQYF,TGTGCCAGCAGTTGGGCTGGATTATCCCCAGATACGCAGTATTTT,.,few,TRBJ2-3,TRBV6-2/TRBV6-3
CASSLSGGARNEQFF,TGTGCCAGCAGCCTTAGCGGGGGGGCCAGAAATGAGCAGTTCTTC,TRBD2,.,TRBJ2-1,TRBV7-2
CASSPLRTRGTEAFF,TGCGCCAGCAGCCCGCTGAGAACTCGGGGGACTGAAGCTTTCTTT,.,few,TRBJ1-1,TRBV5-1
CSAVTSGGTHSYNEQFF,TGCAGTGCCGTGACTAGCGGGGGAACCCACTCCTACAATGAGCAGTTCTTC,TRBD2,few,TRBJ2-1,TRBV20-1
CASSLYAGGSYNEQFF,TGCGCCAGCAGCTTGTACGCGGGGGGCTCCTACAATGAGCAGTTCTTC,TRBD2,.,TRBJ2-1,TRBV5-1
CASQSYEQYF,TGTGCCAGCCAGAGCTACGAGCAGTACTTC,.,.,TRBJ2-7,TRBV12-3/TRBV12-4
CASSEGGGGYTF,TGTGCCAGCAGTGAGGGTGGAGGGGGCTACACCTTC,.,few,TRBJ1-2,TRBV25-1
CSARGQGVYSTDTQYF,TGCAGTGCTAGAGGGCAGGGTGTCTATAGCACAGATACGCAGTATTTT,.,.,TRBJ2-3,TRBV20-1
CASSSRTGATGELFF,TGTGCCAGCAGTTCCCGGACAGGGGCCACCGGGGAGCTGTTTTTT,TRBD1,many,TRBJ2-2,TRBV6-5